A single sample is the source of the 18 T cell receptor beta chains below, sequenced in a study of T cells during gluten challenge in celiac disease. Sorted cells: tetramer+, CD3+, CD4+, CD45RA-, CD62L-, integrin beta7+. Three nested PCRs with multiplexed primers covering all TRA and TRB V genes amplified paired chains. MiXCR was run by TCRdb on the single-cell sequencing reads, yielding one entry per CDR3 protein. The table has some 250 distinct CDR3 sequences, more than 35% seen once; the top ten hold roughly three fifths. The material was gluten-specific CD4+ T cells sorted from blood using tetramers, obtained at baseline or on day 6, 14 or 28 of gluten challenge (not recorded which). The receptors shown here come from a female donor with celiac disease.

This clonotype was counted only a few times. The chain combines TRBV5-6 with TRBJ1-2; TRBD1 aligns across 10 bases. V lost 0 bases to trimming and J lost 4 bases; unmatched junction nucleotides: 3. The CDR3 consists of 15 residues. Looked up from germline, CDR1 is SGHDT and CDR2 is YYEEEE. The CDR3 reads CASSLAGTGAYGYTF. CDR3 nucleotide sequence: TGTGCCAGCAGCTTGGCCGGGACAGGGGCCTATGGCTACACCTTC.

This chain joins TRBV5-5 and TRBJ2-3; 7 bases match TRBD1. Germline-derived CDR1 and CDR2 are SGHKS and YYEKEE (reference sequence). CDR3 length: 14 amino acids. Trimming at V came to 4 bases and at J to 5 bases, leaving 7 bases not matched to a gene. The CDR3 DNA is TGTGCCAGCAGCGTCGGACAGGCTGAAGATACGCAGTATTTT. Translation gives CASSVGQAEDTQYF.

This clonotype came up a few times. The V gene is TRBV20-1, the J gene TRBJ1-1; D unclear. Trimming removed 7 bases at V and 4 bases at J, with 16 bases between. Germline V gene lookup returns CDR1 DFQATT and CDR2 SNEGSKA (reference sequence). CDR3 length: 13 residues. This chain's CDR3 is CSGNRLQRTEAFF. For the CDR3, the DNA is TGCAGTGGAAATAGGTTACAACGCACTGAAGCTTTCTTT.

By sample share, this clonotype is medium-sized. This chain links TRBV20-1 with TRBJ2-1; D gene ambiguous. The CDR3 sequence is 11 residues long. Trimming pared 2 bases from V and 6 bases from J, leaving 5 bases between. Germline CDR1 DFQATT, CDR2 SNEGSKA (reference sequence). CDR3 loop: CSARRSNEQFF. The CDR3 DNA follows: TGCAGTGCTAGACGGAGCAATGAGCAGTTCTTC.

The chain uses TRBV12-3 or TRBV12-4 and TRBJ2-2, with 8 positions matching TRBD2. This CDR3 spans 17 amino acids. V lost 7 bases and J lost 1; bases outside the gene matches: 11. CDR3 sequence: CASTQGIAGWNTGELFF. CDR3 DNA sequence: TGTGCCAGCACCCAGGGAATAGCGGGGTGGAACACCGGGGAGCTGTTTTTT.

The chain uses TRBV6-4 and TRBJ2-3; TRBD2 aligns across 10 bases. The junction had 4 bases not matched to a gene; V was cut back by 0 bases and J by 1 base. This CDR3 spans 17 amino acids. Germline-derived CDR1 and CDR2 are MRHNA and SNTAGT. The CDR3 DNA reads TGTGCCAGCAGTGACTCGAGCGGGAGGGCCGGCACAGATACGCAGTATTTT. This gives the protein CASSDSSGRAGTDTQYF.

This clonotype is classed as hyperexpanded (1% or more). The chain combines TRBV29-1 with TRBJ2-3, with 7 bases identical to TRBD2. The V gene's germline CDR1 is SQVTM and CDR2 ANQGSEA. After removal of 7 bases from V and 6 bases from J, the junction contained 10 bases not matched to a gene. This CDR3 region has 13 residues. The CDR3 DNA reads TGCAGCGCCGTAGCGGGTTGGGGGGATACGCAGTATTTT. Its translation: CSAVAGWGDTQYF.

This clonotype rates as hyperexpanded. The gene calls are TRBV24-1 and TRBJ1-5; D is possibly TRBD1 (5 bases). Germline V gene data show CDR1 as KGHDR and CDR2 as SFDVKD. CDR3 size: 15 residues. Trimming took 12 bases from V and 4 from J, leaving 21 bases between them. CDR3 sequence reads: CADKLYVEGNQPQHF. The CDR3, as DNA: TGTGCCGACAAACTGTATGTTGAGGGGAATCAGCCCCAGCATTTT.

The V gene is TRBV9, the J gene TRBJ2-3, with TRBD2 matching over 7 bases. CDR1 is SGDLS and CDR2 is YYNGEE in the germline V gene. The CDR3 has 15 residues. After removal of 0 bases from V and 2 bases from J, the junction contained 3 bases not matched to a gene. The CDR3 DNA follows: TGTGCCAGCAGCGTAGCGAGCGGGGTCACAGATACGCAGTATTTT. This encodes CASSVASGVTDTQYF.

The genes are TRBV20-1 and TRBJ1-1; the D is unclear. V lost 2 bases to trimming and J lost 1 base, with 8 bases between them. The CDR3 consists of 13 residues. Per germline, CDR1 DFQATT and CDR2 SNEGSKA (reference sequence). DNA of the CDR3: TGCAGTGCTAGACGGGAGAGGAACACTGAAGCTTTCTTT. This translates into CSARRERNTEAFF.

This sequence joins TRBV4-2 and TRBJ2-3, with D uncertain. The CDR3 spans 15 residues. CDR1 and CDR2 from the germline V gene are LGHNA and YNFKEQ. The V end lost 4 bases, the J end lost 0 bases, and 11 bases lay between the germline ends. The CDR3: CASSLNSLSTDTQYF. CDR3 sequence (DNA): TGTGCCAGCAGCCTAAACAGTCTTAGCACAGATACGCAGTATTTT.

This clonotype was observed once. This rearrangement joins TRBV18 to TRBJ2-7; 10 nucleotides match TRBD1. Germline CDR1 KGHSH, CDR2 LQKENI. The CDR3 contains 14 residues. V shed 4 bases, J shed 3 bases, and the junction held 3 bases outside the gene matches. CDR3 sequence reads: CASSRDRGIYEQYF. The CDR3 DNA is TGTGCCAGCTCACGGGACAGGGGAATCTACGAGCAGTACTTC.

The chain couples TRBV5-1 to TRBJ2-3, with TRBD1 as a possible D gene (6 bases). CDR3 size: 14 residues. Trimming stripped 4 bases from V and 1 base from J, with 10 bases between. Germline V gene sequence: CDR1 SGHRS, CDR2 YFSETQ. This CDR3 reads CASSTGIRTDTQYF. The CDR3 DNA follows: TGCGCCAGCAGCACAGGGATCCGCACAGATACGCAGTATTTT.

This sequence joins TRBV29-1 and TRBJ2-1; TRBD2 agrees at 9 bases. The CDR3 totals 17 residues. The J segment lost 6 bases and the V segment lost 1 base, leaving 13 bases of the junction unmatched. Germline V CDR1 and CDR2: SQVTM, ANQGSEA. CDR3 loop: CSVEVLAGVMMGNEQFF. CDR3 nucleotides: TGCAGCGTTGAAGTCTTAGCGGGGGTAATGATGGGCAATGAGCAGTTCTTC.

The chain uses TRBV20-1 and TRBJ1-1; no reliable D call. With 3 bases removed from V and 4 bases from J, the gap between germline ends came to 6 bases. Germline lookup yields CDR1 DFQATT and CDR2 SNEGSKA (reference sequence). The CDR3 loop spans 11 amino acids. CDR3 in DNA: TGCAGTGCTAGGGAGGCCACTGAAGCTTTCTTT. Translated, it gives CSAREATEAFF.

The chain has TRBV18 and TRBJ2-6; D perhaps matches TRBD2 (6 bases). The CDR3 runs to 16 residues. Trimming removed 2 bases from V and 5 bases from J, with 13 bases in between. Per the germline V gene, CDR1 is KGHSH and CDR2 is LQKENI. DNA for the CDR3: TGTGCCAGCTCACCATCTTGGGGGGTGAGGGCCAACGTCCTGACTTTC. Its translation: CASSPSWGVRANVLTF.

The chain carries TRBV7-2 and TRBJ2-2; possible D gene TRBD1, 6 bases. The CDR3 runs 17 residues. Germline lookup yields CDR1 SGHTA and CDR2 FQGNSA. V lost 2 bases and J lost 5, with 18 bases in between. The CDR3 DNA is TGTGCCAGCAGCTTATTAGGCAGACAGGACCCAACCGGGGAGCTGTTTTTT. Its protein is CASSLLGRQDPTGELFF.

This clonotype was seen a handful of times. The rearrangement uses TRBV7-9 and TRBJ1-4, with D maybe TRBD1 (5 bases). The germline V and J ends were trimmed by 5 bases and 4 bases, with 17 bases remaining between them. CDR3 length equals 16 residues. Germline CDR1 SEHNR, CDR2 FQNEAQ (reference sequence). The CDR3 DNA is TGTGCCAGCAGCGTAAAAACTGGGGGGTATAATGAAAAACTGTTTTTT. Its translation is CASSVKTGGYNEKLFF.